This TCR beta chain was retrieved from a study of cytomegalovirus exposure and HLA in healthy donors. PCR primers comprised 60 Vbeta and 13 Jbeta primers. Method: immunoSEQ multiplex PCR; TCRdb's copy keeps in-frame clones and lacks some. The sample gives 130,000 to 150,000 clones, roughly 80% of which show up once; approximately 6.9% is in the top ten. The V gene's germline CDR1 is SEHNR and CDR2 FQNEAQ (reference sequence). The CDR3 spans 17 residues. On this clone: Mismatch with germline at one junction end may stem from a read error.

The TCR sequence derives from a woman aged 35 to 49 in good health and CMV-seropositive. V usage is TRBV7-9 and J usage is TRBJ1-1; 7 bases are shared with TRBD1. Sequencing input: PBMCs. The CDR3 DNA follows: TGTTCCAGCAGCTCGCTACAGGGGCGCGAAAGGAACACTGAAGCTTTCTTT. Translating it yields CSSSSLQGRERNTEAFF.